Sequencing of this TCR beta chain was carried out in a study of cytomegalovirus exposure and HLA in healthy donors. Whole-study results and caveats: Productive rates of about 90% or about 30% were seen for most TCR beta V segments in an earlier analysis. Investigators reported approximately 150 TCR beta chains as tied to cytomegalovirus.

In this sample, this clone turned up a few times. The antigen remains undetermined. Losses at the gene ends were 4 bases for V and 8 bases for J; bases not matched to a gene: 3. From germline, CDR1 is SGHRS and CDR2 YFSETQ. This CDR3 region has 12 residues. Despite likely unrecorded immune exposures, the donors were nominally healthy at the time of sampling. PCR amplification relied on 60 Vbeta primers (plus 13 Jbeta primers). Profiling relied on immunoSEQ multiplex PCR, and the TCRdb table lists in-frame clones only, not all of them. The table has 100,000 or so clones, around 79% seen once. The V call is TRBV5-1, the J call TRBJ1-2; 9 positions match TRBD1. The sequenced sample consisted of PBMCs. The receptor was isolated from a woman in her forties in good health and CMV-seropositive. CDR3 nucleotide sequence: TGCGCCAGCAGCCGACAGGGGGACGGCTACACCTTC. Encoded protein: CASSRQGDGYTF.